The 25 T cell receptor beta chains listed next were all sequenced from one sample in a study of T and B cells in COVID-19 patients. Each TRB amplification used about 230-550 ng of genomic DNA from blood. Multiplex PCR with BIOMED2 TRB-A/B primer pools amplified TRB rearrangements. Each CDR3 protein is one row after TCRdb ran MiXCR on the multiplex PCR reads. The repertoire holds around 1,500 distinct CDR3 sequences, under 30% seen once, with 28% in the top ten. What was sequenced was blood. The origin of the receptors is a human donor with active COVID-19.

This sequence joins TRBV15 and TRBJ2-2, with D possibly matching TRBD1 (5 bases). The CDR3 consists of 13 residues. Germline values: CDR1 LNHNV, CDR2 YYDKDF (reference sequence). Trimming left V 10 bases short and J 3 bases short, with 12 bases between. Here the CDR3 reads CASSSGYTGELFF. For the CDR3, the DNA is TGTGCCAGCAGTTCAGGGTACACCGGGGAGCTGTTTTTT.

In this sample, this clonotype is medium-sized (0.01 to 0.1%). This sequence joins TRBV12-3 or TRBV12-4 and TRBJ2-7; 7 nucleotides agree with TRBD1. The CDR3 sequence is 13 residues long. The trim removed 4 bases at V and 1 base at J, leaving 1 base unmatched. As DNA, the CDR3 is TGTGCCAGCAGTTGGACAGGTTCCTACGAGCAGTACTTC. This translates into CASSWTGSYEQYF.

This clonotype rates as medium-sized. The chain couples TRBV15 to TRBJ1-6; D perhaps matches TRBD1 (5 bases). Looked up from germline, CDR1 is LNHNV and CDR2 is YYDKDF (reference sequence). This CDR3 has 21 residues. V lost 0 bases, J lost 2 bases, and 23 bases lay in between. DNA for the CDR3: TGTGCCACCAGCAGAGATGGGGGTTTAGCAGGGCCTGGGACCTATAATTCACCCCTCCACTTT. Translating gives CATSRDGGLAGPGTYNSPLHF. The whole variable domain, remainder taken from reference TRBV15 and TRBJ1-6, is DAMVIQNPRYQVTQFGKPVTLSCSQTLNHNVMYWYQQKSSQAPKLLFHYYDKDFNNEADTPDNFQSRRPNTSFCFLDIRSPGLGDTAMYLCATSRDGGLAGPGTYNSPLHFGNGTRLTVT.

This clonotype is termed medium-sized (0.01 to 0.1%). The V call is TRBV5-5, the J call TRBJ2-7; D uncertain. From germline, CDR1 is SGHKS and CDR2 YYEKEE (reference sequence). The CDR3 is 13 residues long. With 1 base removed from V and 4 bases from J, the gap between germline ends came to 9 bases. CDR3 loop: CASSLWLEYEQYF. As DNA, the CDR3 is TGTGCCAGCAGCTTGTGGCTAGAATACGAGCAGTACTTC.

Within the sample, this clonotype is large (0.1 to 1%). V and J are TRBV19 and TRBJ2-3; 12 bases are a match to TRBD2. CDR1 and CDR2 (germline): LNHDA, SQIVND (reference sequence). The J segment lost 5 bases and the V segment lost 10 bases, leaving 7 bases of the junction unmatched. The CDR3 is made up of 14 amino acids. CDR3 in amino acids: CATRTSGNIDTQYF. CDR3 in DNA: TGTGCCACTCGGACTAGCGGGAACATAGATACGCAGTATTTT.

The rearrangement uses TRBV20-1 and TRBJ1-4; 7 bases match TRBD1. The V gene's germline CDR1 is DFQATT and CDR2 SNEGSKA (reference sequence). The length of the CDR3 is 13 residues. V lost 4 bases, J lost 2 bases, and 1 base stayed unmatched. CDR3 region: CSANRGTNEKLFF. The CDR3, as DNA: TGCAGTGCTAACAGGGGTACTAATGAAAAACTGTTTTTT.

The chain uses TRBV20-1 and TRBJ2-2; 9 nucleotides align to TRBD2. This CDR3 has 16 amino acids. V lost 0 bases to trimming and J lost 7 bases; unmatched junction nucleotides: 9. Germline CDR1 reads DFQATT; CDR2 reads SNEGSKA (reference sequence). CDR3 protein: CSARDVAGGPRGELFF. The CDR3, as DNA: TGCAGTGCTAGAGACGTGGCGGGGGGGCCTCGCGGGGAGCTGTTTTTT.

The chain carries TRBV19 and TRBJ2-1, with TRBD1 identical over 9 bases. This CDR3 comprises 16 residues. Germline trimming cut 0 bases from V and 6 bases from J; bases unmatched to any gene: 6. Germline V gene lookup returns CDR1 LNHDA and CDR2 SQIVND (reference sequence). CDR3: CASSIDGTGKTNEQFF. CDR3 DNA: TGTGCCAGTAGTATAGATGGGACAGGGAAGACCAATGAGCAGTTCTTC.

This clonotype has more than one count but fewer than ten. For the CDR3, the DNA is TGTGCCAGCAGTCTCTGGACTAGCGGGGTACCCGGCACAGATACGCAGTATTTT. This translates into CASSLWTSGVPGTDTQYF. The chain has TRBV28 and TRBJ2-3, with 12 bases fitting TRBD2. Germline V lookup: CDR1 MDHEN, CDR2 SYDVKM. J was trimmed by 1 base and V by 5 bases; bases with no gene match: 10. The CDR3 is 18 amino acids.

This clonotype is judged medium-sized. The V call is TRBV5-6, the J call TRBJ1-1; D unclear. With 2 bases removed from V and 1 base from J, the gap between germline ends came to 15 bases. The CDR3 length is 16 residues. From germline, CDR1 is SGHDT and CDR2 YYEEEE. This CDR3 reads CASSLSPRLGNTEAFF. The CDR3 DNA reads TGTGCCAGCAGCTTATCCCCTCGGCTGGGGAACACTGAAGCTTTCTTT.

The chain employs TRBV13 and TRBJ2-7; 7 nucleotides match TRBD1. The V segment lost 6 bases and the J segment 2 bases; nucleotides outside the gene matches: 10. The CDR3 loop spans 15 amino acids. Looked up from germline, CDR1 is PRHDT and CDR2 is FYEKMQ (reference sequence). Here the CDR3 reads CASRLEGAEPYEQYF. The CDR3, as DNA: TGTGCCAGCAGACTAGAGGGGGCAGAACCCTACGAGCAGTACTTC.

This clonotype is classed as medium-sized. The chain recombines TRBV19 with TRBJ1-2; TRBD1 aligns across 7 bases. Germline CDR1 reads LNHDA; CDR2 reads SQIVND (reference sequence). Germline trimming cut 5 bases from V and 4 bases from J; bases unmatched to any gene: 7. This CDR3 has 14 amino acids. CDR3 residues: CASSRDRASYGYTF. CDR3 sequence (DNA): TGTGCCAGTAGTCGCGACAGGGCCTCCTATGGCTACACCTTC.

By share, this clonotype counts as medium-sized. This sequence joins TRBV6-2 or TRBV6-3 and TRBJ2-1; 10 bases map to TRBD1. Germline V CDR1 and CDR2: MNHEY, SVGEGT. This CDR3 has 15 amino acids. V shed 5 bases, J shed 6 bases, and the junction held 7 bases outside the gene matches. For the CDR3, the DNA is TGTGCCAGCAGTGCCGGGACAGGGGACGTCAATGAGCAGTTCTTC. Its protein product is CASSAGTGDVNEQFF.

The rearrangement joins TRBV13 to TRBJ1-3; TRBD1 is a possible D gene (6 bases). CDR1 PRHDT and CDR2 FYEKMQ come from the germline V gene (reference sequence). The CDR3 covers 15 residues. V lost 6 bases, J lost 1 base, and 13 bases lay in between. The DNA of the CDR3 is TGTGCCAGCAGACTAGAGGGGGTGTCTGGAAACACCATATATTTT. Its protein product is CASRLEGVSGNTIYF.

In its sample, this clonotype is medium-sized. The V call is TRBV6-5, the J call TRBJ1-2; TRBD1 matches 8 bases. The CDR3 spans 14 residues. Looked up from germline, CDR1 is MNHEY and CDR2 is SVGAGI. V was pared by 8 bases and J by 4 bases, with 9 bases of the junction left unmatched. Written as DNA, the CDR3 is TGTGCCAGCTGCAGAGGACAGGGAATCTATGGCTACACCTTC. This translates into CASCRGQGIYGYTF.

This clonotype is categorized as large. CDR3 nucleotides: TGCAGCGTTGAAGATTGGGAGGGAGGAACCGGGGAGCTGTTTTTT. The encoded protein is CSVEDWEGGTGELFF. The chain joins TRBV29-1 to TRBJ2-2, with TRBD2 identical over 7 bases. Germline V gene lookup returns CDR1 SQVTM and CDR2 ANQGSEA. The V segment lost 0 bases and the J segment 5 bases; nucleotides outside the gene matches: 6. CDR3 length: 15 residues.

This clonotype counts as large. The rearrangement links TRBV29-1 to TRBJ2-1; the match to TRBD2 covers 7 bases. The CDR3 contains 15 residues. From germline, CDR1 is SQVTM and CDR2 ANQGSEA. The V and J ends lost 3 bases and 9 bases, in that order; junction bases with no gene match: 14. The CDR3 DNA follows: TGCAGCGTTGACTCCGGGACGGGAGGAGGCAGTGAGCAGTTCTTC. It specifies CSVDSGTGGGSEQFF.

The rearrangement uses TRBV21-1 and TRBJ2-7; the table's D call, TRBD2, was not checked against the DNA. TRBV21-1 is an annotated pseudogene. The CDR3 is made up of 13 amino acids. The CDR3 region is CSSSTGLASEQYF. In DNA, the CDR3 is TGTTCCAGCAGCACGGGACTAGCGAGCGAGCAGTACTTC.

Details on this clonotype: A read error may be the cause here, since a much bigger clone is one base away. The chain joins TRBV7-6 to TRBJ2-1; D possibly uses TRBD1 or TRBD2 (6 bases each). Trimming stripped 5 bases from V and 10 bases from J, with 21 bases between. CDR3 length: 15 amino acids. The germline CDR1 and CDR2 sequences are SGHVS and FNYEAQ. For the CDR3, the DNA is TGTGCCAGCAGCCCCTCTCTCGGGGGCGGCTACGAGCAGTTCTTC. Encoded protein: CASSPSLGGGYEQFF.

This clonotype is termed medium-sized. The chain joins TRBV5-6 to TRBJ2-1; 15 nucleotides agree with TRBD2. The germline V gene encodes CDR1 SGHDT and CDR2 YYEEEE. The trim removed 4 bases at V and 7 bases at J, leaving 3 bases unmatched. CDR3 length: 15 residues. The CDR3 coding sequence is TGTGCCAGCAGCCCGGGACTAGCGGGGGGAAATGAGCAGTTCTTC. It encodes CASSPGLAGGNEQFF.

V usage is TRBV5-1 and J usage is TRBJ1-1; D is unclear. The V end lost 1 base, the J end lost 4 bases, and 8 bases lay between the germline ends. In germline, CDR1 is SGHRS, CDR2 YFSETQ. The CDR3 has 13 residues. CDR3 bases: TGCGCCAGCAGCTTGAATTCAGGCACTGAAGCTTTCTTT. Translation: CASSLNSGTEAFF.

This clonotype is classed as medium-sized. This chain links TRBV19 with TRBJ1-2; 8 positions match TRBD1. The CDR3 extends over 17 amino acids. The J segment lost 2 bases and the V segment lost 1 base, leaving 9 bases of the junction unmatched. Germline V gives CDR1 LNHDA, CDR2 SQIVND (reference sequence). The chain's CDR3 is CASSIVFGTGRNYGYTF. CDR3 DNA sequence: TGTGCCAGTAGTATAGTATTCGGGACAGGTCGCAACTATGGCTACACCTTC.

By share, this clonotype counts as medium-sized. V and J are TRBV7-9 and TRBJ2-6; 7 bases line up with TRBD1. V gave up 4 bases and J gave up 0 bases; unmatched junction bases: 9. This CDR3 is 18 amino acids long. Germline V lookup: CDR1 SEHNR, CDR2 FQNEAQ (reference sequence). The CDR3 is CASSSFERQGSGANVLTF. The CDR3 nucleotides read TGTGCCAGCAGCTCCTTCGAGAGACAGGGCTCTGGGGCCAACGTCCTGACTTTC. The whole variable domain, filled in from reference TRBV7-9 and TRBJ2-6, reads DTGVSQNPRHKITKRGQNVTFRCDPISEHNRLYWYRQTLGQGPEFLTYFQNEAQLEKSRLLSDRFSAERPKGSFSTLEIQRTEQGDSAMYLCASSSFERQGSGANVLTFGAGSRLTVL.

With respect to this clonotype: Relative to the germline gene, one junction end is altered; a read error may explain this. The V and J genes are TRBV19 and TRBJ2-3; D may be TRBD1 (5 bases). The CDR3 consists of 18 residues. In germline, CDR1 is LNHDA, CDR2 SQIVND (reference sequence). The CDR3: CASSHTTPSRGVTDKQYF. The CDR3 nucleotides read TGTGCCAGTAGCCACACCACACCCAGTCGCGGAGTGACAGATAAGCAGTATTTT. The full variable domain, completed using reference TRBV19 and TRBJ2-3, is DGGITQSPKYLFRKEGQNVTLSCEQNLNHDAMYWYRQDPGQGLRLIYYSQIVNDFQKGDIAEGYSVSREKKESFPLTVTSAQKNPTAFYLCASSHTTPSRGVTDKQYFGPGTRLTVL.

By sample share, this clonotype is medium-sized. The chain uses TRBV7-6 and TRBJ1-1, with D possibly being TRBD1 (5 bases). Trimming removed 2 bases at V and 1 base at J, with 14 bases between. The germline V gene has CDR1 SGHVS and CDR2 FNYEAQ. CDR3 length equals 16 residues. CDR3 protein: CASSLSGGVRNTEAFF. The CDR3 DNA follows: TGTGCCAGCAGCTTATCTGGAGGGGTGAGGAACACTGAAGCTTTCTTT.